This entry lists 5 T cell receptor beta chains sequenced from one sample in a study of shared T cell receptors in the human thymus. The method was immunoSEQ multiplex PCR; TCRdb's version includes in-frame clones alone and lacks a portion of them. The table has approximately 730,000 clones, approximately 85% seen once. These records were also assigned to another study, of human thymus T cells.

The sample was thymocytes. The receptors shown here come from a girl under three years old with a congenital heart defect.

This clone was observed a few times. V and J are TRBV7-2 and TRBJ2-1; 8 positions match TRBD2. V lost 5 bases and J lost 7; bases outside the gene matches: 19. The CDR3 has 18 amino acids. Germline V gene lookup returns CDR1 SGHTA and CDR2 FQGNSA. CDR3 protein: CASSPTSDRPATQNEQFF. DNA of the CDR3: TGTGCCAGCAGCCCGACTAGCGACAGACCCGCGACCCAAAATGAGCAGTTCTTC.

The chain is built from TRBV27 and TRBJ1-4, with 9 bases that match TRBD1. The CDR3 covers 16 residues. V gave up 3 bases and J gave up 5 bases; unmatched junction bases: 7. CDR1 and CDR2 (germline): MNHEY, SMNVEV (reference sequence). This CDR3 is CASSLGAGTGNEKLFF. As DNA, the CDR3 is TGTGCCAGCAGTTTGGGGGCCGGGACAGGGAATGAAAAACTGTTTTTT.

In this sample, this clone turned up a few times. The chain recombines TRBV19 with TRBJ1-5; D uncertain. The CDR3 is 15 residues long. V lost 5 bases to trimming and J lost 4 bases, with 15 bases between them. Germline CDR1 LNHDA, CDR2 SQIVND (reference sequence). CDR3 region: CASSSTGVQNQPQHF. The DNA for the CDR3 is TGTGCCAGTAGTTCTACCGGGGTACAAAATCAGCCCCAGCATTTT.

This clone has just one count. CDR3 region: CASSYSRLAGELFF. In DNA, the CDR3 is TGTGCCAGCAGTTACTCGCGTCTTGCCGGGGAGCTGTTTTTT. The genes are TRBV6-6 and TRBJ2-2; D remains unclear. CDR1 and CDR2 (germline): MNHNY, SVGAGI (reference sequence). The V gene lost 0 bases and the J gene lost 6 bases, with 8 bases spanning the gap. This CDR3 contains 14 residues.

Only a few counts were recorded for this clone. The rearrangement uses TRBV9 and TRBJ1-1; 7 bases are shared with TRBD1. J gave up 1 base and V 10 bases, and 16 bases lay outside the gene matches. The germline CDR1 and CDR2 sequences are SGDLS and YYNGEE. The CDR3 has 16 residues. The CDR3 DNA reads TGTGCCGCTCCAGGGGGGAGGACAGGCACGAACACTGAAGCTTTCTTT. It codes for CAAPGGRTGTNTEAFF.